This T cell receptor beta chain was sequenced for a study of shared clonotypes between healthy human individuals. On this clone: Its antigen is not known. Other DNA sequences in the same sample also yield this CDR3.

Libraries were prepared by immunoSEQ multiplex PCR; TCRdb keeps only in-frame clonotypes and omits some of them. Found here are 2 million to 2.5 million clones, roughly 95% of them singletons; the top ten hold less than 0.15%. This CDR3 contains 12 residues. The trim removed 10 bases at V and 5 bases at J, leaving 5 bases unmatched. CDR1 and CDR2 from the germline V gene are ENHRY and SYGVKD. Study-wide results and limits: Clonotypes shared by all four sorted-subset donors had higher generation probabilities than non-shared clonotypes.

The sequence was collected from a man between 18 and 29 years old in good health. Sequencing was carried out using naive CD4+ T cells sorted from blood. Subset given: CD45RA+ positively selected. V usage is TRBV10-3 and J usage is TRBJ1-2; 9 positions agree with TRBD1. CDR3 sequence: CATTTGGYGYTF. CDR3 sequence (DNA): TGTGCCACTACGACAGGGGGGTATGGCTACACCTTC.